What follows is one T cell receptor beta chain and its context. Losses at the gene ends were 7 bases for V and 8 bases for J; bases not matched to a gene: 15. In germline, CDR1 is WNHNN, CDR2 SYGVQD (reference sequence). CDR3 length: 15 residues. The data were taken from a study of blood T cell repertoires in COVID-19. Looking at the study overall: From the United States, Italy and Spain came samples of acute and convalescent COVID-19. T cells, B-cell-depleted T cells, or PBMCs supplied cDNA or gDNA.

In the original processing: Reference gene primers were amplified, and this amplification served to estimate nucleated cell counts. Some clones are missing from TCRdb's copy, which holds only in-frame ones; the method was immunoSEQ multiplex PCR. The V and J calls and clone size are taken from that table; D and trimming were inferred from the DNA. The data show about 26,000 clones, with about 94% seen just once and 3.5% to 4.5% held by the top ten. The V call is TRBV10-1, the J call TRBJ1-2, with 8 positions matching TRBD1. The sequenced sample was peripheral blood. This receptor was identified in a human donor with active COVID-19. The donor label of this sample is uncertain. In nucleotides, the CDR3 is TGCGCCAGCATTTCTATGGACAGGGCTTTTATGGGCTACACCTTC. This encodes CASISMDRAFMGYTF.